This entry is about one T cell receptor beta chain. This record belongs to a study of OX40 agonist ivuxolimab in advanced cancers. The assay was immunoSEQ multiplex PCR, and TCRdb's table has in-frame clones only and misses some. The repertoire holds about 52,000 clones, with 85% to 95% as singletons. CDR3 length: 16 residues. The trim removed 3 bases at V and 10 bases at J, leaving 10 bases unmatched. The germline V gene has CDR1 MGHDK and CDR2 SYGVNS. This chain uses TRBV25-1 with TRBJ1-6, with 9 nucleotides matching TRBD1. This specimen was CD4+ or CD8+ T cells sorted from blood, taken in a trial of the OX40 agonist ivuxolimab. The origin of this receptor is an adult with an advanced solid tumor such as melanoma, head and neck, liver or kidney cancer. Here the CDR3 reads CASSEWGGTGKSPLHF. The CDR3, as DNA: TGTGCCAGCAGTGAGTGGGGCGGGACAGGGAAATCACCCCTCCACTTT.